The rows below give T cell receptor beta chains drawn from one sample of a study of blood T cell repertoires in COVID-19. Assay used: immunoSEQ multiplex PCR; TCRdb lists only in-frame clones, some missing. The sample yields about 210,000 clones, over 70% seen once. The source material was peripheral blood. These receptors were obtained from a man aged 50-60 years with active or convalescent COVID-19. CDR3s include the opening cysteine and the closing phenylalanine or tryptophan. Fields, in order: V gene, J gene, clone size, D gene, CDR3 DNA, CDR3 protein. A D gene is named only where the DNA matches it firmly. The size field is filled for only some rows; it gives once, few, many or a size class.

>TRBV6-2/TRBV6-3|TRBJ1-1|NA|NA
TGTGCCAGCAGTTCACATATCCCGAACACTGAAGCTTTCTTT
CASSSHIPNTEAFF
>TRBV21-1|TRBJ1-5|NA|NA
TGTGCCAGCAGCAAAGTAACCAGAATTAGCAATCAGCCCCAGCATTTT
CASSKVTRISNQPQHF
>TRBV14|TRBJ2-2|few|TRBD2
TGTGCCAGCAGCCAATCGCCGGGACTAGCGGGAGGGCCTTACGGGGAGCTGTTTTTT
CASSQSPGLAGGPYGELFF
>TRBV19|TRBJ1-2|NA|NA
TGTGCCAGTAGTAACCGGCAGGATGGCTACACCTTC
CASSNRQDGYTF
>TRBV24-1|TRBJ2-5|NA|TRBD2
TGTGCCACCAGTGACCGCGGGACTAGCGCCTGGGGAGGAGAGACCCAGTACTTC
CATSDRGTSAWGGETQYF
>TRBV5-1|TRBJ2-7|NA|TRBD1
TGCGCCAGCAGCTTTGGTAGTACAGGGGGCCTCGAGCAGTACTTC
CASSFGSTGGLEQYF
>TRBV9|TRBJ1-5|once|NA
TGTGCCAGCAGCTCCGACACACATAGCAATCAGCCCCAGCATTTT
CASSSDTHSNQPQHF
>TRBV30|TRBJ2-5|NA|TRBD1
TGTGCCTGGAGTGTACTCAAGACAGGGATATTGGAGACCCAGTACTTC
CAWSVLKTGILETQYF
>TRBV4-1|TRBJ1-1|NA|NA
TGCGCCAGCAGCCAAGATGGAGGGTCTGAAGCTTTCTTT
CASSQDGGSEAFF
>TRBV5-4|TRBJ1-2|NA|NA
TGTGCCAGCAGCGAAACAGGGAACTATGGCTACACCTTC
CASSETGNYGYTF
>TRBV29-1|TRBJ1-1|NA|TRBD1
TGCAGCGCCGTGGGACAGGTGAACACTGAAGCTTTCTTT
CSAVGQVNTEAFF
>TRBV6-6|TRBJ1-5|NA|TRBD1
TGTGCCAGCAGTCGACAGGCGCAGGGGGCCCATCAGCCCCAGCATTTT
CASSRQAQGAHQPQHF
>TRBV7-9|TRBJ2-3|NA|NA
TGTGCCAGCAGCTTTGGCAGGGGCCCAGATACGCAGTATTTT
CASSFGRGPDTQYF
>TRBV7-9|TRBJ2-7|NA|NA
TGTGCCAGCAGCTTTCCCCCCGGAGTCTACGAGCAGTACTTC
CASSFPPGVYEQYF
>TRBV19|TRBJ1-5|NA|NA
TGTGCCAGTAGCGATGGCGGGGGTTTGAGGCAGCCCCAGCATTTT
CASSDGGGLRQPQHF
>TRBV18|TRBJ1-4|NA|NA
TGTGCCAGCTCACCCCTGACTCAAGAAGGCGAAAAACTGTTTTTT
CASSPLTQEGEKLFF
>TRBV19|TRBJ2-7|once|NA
TGTGCCAGTAGTAAGCGGCAGACCTACGAGCAGTACTTC
CASSKRQTYEQYF
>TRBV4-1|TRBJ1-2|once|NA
TGCGCCAGCAGCCAAGGGGGGGGCGTCTATGGCTACACCTTC
CASSQGGGVYGYTF
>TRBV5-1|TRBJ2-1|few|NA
TGCGCCAGCTCTCCCCCCATAGACAATGAGCAGTTCTTC
CASSPPIDNEQFF
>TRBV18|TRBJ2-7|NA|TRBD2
TGTGCCAGCTCGCTAGCGGGGGGGCCCTACGAGCAGTACTTC
CASSLAGGPYEQYF
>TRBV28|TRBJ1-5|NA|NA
TGTGCCAGCAGCCCATCGACAGCCCATAGCAATCAGCCCCAGCATTTT
CASSPSTAHSNQPQHF
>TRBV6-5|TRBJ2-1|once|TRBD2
TGTGCCAGCAGTTACTCGAATCCTAGCGGGAGCAATGAGCAGTTCTTC
CASSYSNPSGSNEQFF
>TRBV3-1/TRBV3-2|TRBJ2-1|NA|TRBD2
TGTGCCAGCAGCGCGGGACTAGCGGGGGGCCAATCTTCATATCCTCACAATGAGCAGTTCTTC
CASSAGLAGGQSSYPHNEQFF
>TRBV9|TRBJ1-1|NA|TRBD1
TGTGCCAGCAGCGAGGGGGACAGGGGGATAAGGACTGAAGCTTTCTTT
CASSEGDRGIRTEAFF
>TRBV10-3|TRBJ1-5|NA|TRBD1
TGTGCCATCAGCGGGACAGGGAATCAGCCCCAGCATTTT
CAISGTGNQPQHF
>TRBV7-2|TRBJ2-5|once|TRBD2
TGTGCCAGCAGAAGCGGGGGGGCCGTAGAGACCCAGTACTTC
CASRSGGAVETQYF
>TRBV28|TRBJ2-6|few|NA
TGTGCCAGCAGTCCCCTTTTCGGGATGGCCTCTGGGGCCAACGTCCTGACTTTC
CASSPLFGMASGANVLTF
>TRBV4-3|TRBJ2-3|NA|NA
TGCGCCAGCAGCCAAGGGACTCGGCGAGATACGCAGTATTTT
CASSQGTRRDTQYF
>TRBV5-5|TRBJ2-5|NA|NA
TGTGCCAGCAGCTTAGTAGAAGAGACCCAGTACTTC
CASSLVEETQYF
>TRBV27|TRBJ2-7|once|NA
TGTGCCAGCAGGGAAGGGTCGGGGGTGAGGTACGAGCAGTACTTC
CASREGSGVRYEQYF
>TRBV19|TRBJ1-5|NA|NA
TGTGCCAGTAGATCGCCCACAGGGTCCTGGGTCAGCAATCAGCCCCAGCATTTT
CASRSPTGSWVSNQPQHF
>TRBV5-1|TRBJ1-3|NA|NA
TGCGCCAGCAGCTTGAGGGGCGGTCAACTCGCCCGAAACACCATATATTTT
CASSLRGGQLARNTIYF
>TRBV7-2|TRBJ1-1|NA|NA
TGTGCCAGCAGCTTTGGGGGGAGATACACTGAAGCTTTCTTT
CASSFGGRYTEAFF
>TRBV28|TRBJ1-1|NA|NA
TGTGCCAGCAGGGTACCGGGACTGGGGATGAACACTGAAGCTTTCTTT
CASRVPGLGMNTEAFF
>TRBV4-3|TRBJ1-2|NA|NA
TGCGCCAGCAGCCAAGACGGGAACCCAAACTATGGCTACACCTTC
CASSQDGNPNYGYTF
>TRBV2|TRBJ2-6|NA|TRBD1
TGTGCCAGCAGGGACAGGTGGTTGACCAACGTCCTGACTTTC
CASRDRWLTNVLTF
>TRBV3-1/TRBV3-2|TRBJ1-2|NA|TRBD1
TGTGCCAGCAACGAACAGGGGGCAAACTATGGCTACACCTTC
CASNEQGANYGYTF
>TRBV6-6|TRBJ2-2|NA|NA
TGTGCCAGCCGGGCAATAGGTCTCGGGGGCACCGGGGAGCTGTTTTTT
CASRAIGLGGTGELFF
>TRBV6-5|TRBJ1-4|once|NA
TGTGCCAGCAGTCTCGGACCTACAAGCGGGGAAAAACTGTTTTTT
CASSLGPTSGEKLFF
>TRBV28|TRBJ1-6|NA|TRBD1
TGTGCCAGCAGGCCCACAGGGGCCAATTCACCCCTCCACTTT
CASRPTGANSPLHF
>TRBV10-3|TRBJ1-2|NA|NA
TGTGCCATCAGTGAGTTCGAGAGCGGGGGCTACACCTTC
CAISEFESGGYTF
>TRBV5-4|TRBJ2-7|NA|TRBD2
TGTGCCAGCAGCTTGGAGGCTAGCGGGCCTTACGAGCAGTACTTC
CASSLEASGPYEQYF
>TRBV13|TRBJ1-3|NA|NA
TGTGCCAGCAGTCCTCAGGGGTCCATAGGAAACACCATATATTTT
CASSPQGSIGNTIYF
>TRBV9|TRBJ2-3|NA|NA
TGTGCCAGCAGCGTAGCACTCCCCACAGATACGCAGTATTTT
CASSVALPTDTQYF
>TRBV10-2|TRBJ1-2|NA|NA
TGCGCCAGCAGTGAGCCTTTACAATTAAAGACAGGCCTCAACTTC
CASSEPLQLKTGLNF
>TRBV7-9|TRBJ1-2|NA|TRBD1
TGTGCCAGCCGGGACAGGGAGAACTATGGCTACACCTTC
CASRDRENYGYTF
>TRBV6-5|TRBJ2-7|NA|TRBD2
TGTGCCAGCAGTTACTCGAGGGGCGGGAGTGATTACGAGCAGTACTTC
CASSYSRGGSDYEQYF
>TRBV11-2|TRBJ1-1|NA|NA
TGTGCCAGCACCCAGCAGGGGTTTGAAGCTTTCTTT
CASTQQGFEAFF
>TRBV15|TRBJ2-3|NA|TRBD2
TGTGCCACCAGCAGATCACAACTAGCGGGAGTGGTAACAGATACGCAGTATTTT
CATSRSQLAGVVTDTQYF
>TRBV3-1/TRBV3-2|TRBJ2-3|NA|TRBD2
TGTGCCAGCAGCCAAGGGCTAGCGGGAGGTCATAGCACAGATACGCAGTATTTT
CASSQGLAGGHSTDTQYF
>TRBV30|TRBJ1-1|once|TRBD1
TGTGCCTGGGGGGACAGGCCCATGAACACTGAAGCTTTCTTT
CAWGDRPMNTEAFF
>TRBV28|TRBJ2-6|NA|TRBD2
TGTGCCAGCAGTTTAAGCGGGGTAGGGGCCAACGTCCTGACTTTC
CASSLSGVGANVLTF
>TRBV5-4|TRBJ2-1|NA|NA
TGTGCCAGCAGCTTAGGCAACGCGGGGCCCAATGAGCAGTTCTTC
CASSLGNAGPNEQFF
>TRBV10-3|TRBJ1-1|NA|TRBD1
TGTGCCATGAGCTCCGGGACAGGGGGCTACGGCACTGAAGCTTTCTTT
CAMSSGTGGYGTEAFF
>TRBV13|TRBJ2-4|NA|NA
TGTGCCAGCAGCTTCGGCGGGACAGCCAACATTCAGTACTTC
CASSFGGTANIQYF
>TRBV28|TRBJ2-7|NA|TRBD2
TGTGCCAGCAGTTGGACTAGCGGTTGGGGGGACAACTACGAGCAGTACTTC
CASSWTSGWGDNYEQYF
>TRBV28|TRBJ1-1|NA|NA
TGTGCCAGCAGTTTAGGCGGGAAGAACACTGAAGCTTTCTTT
CASSLGGKNTEAFF
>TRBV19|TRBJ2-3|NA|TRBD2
TGTGCCAGTTCCACAGGACTAGCGGCCACAGATACGCAGTATTTT
CASSTGLAATDTQYF
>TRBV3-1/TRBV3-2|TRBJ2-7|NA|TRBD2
TGTGCCAGCAGCCAAGTAACGGCGGGAGGATCCGAGCAGTACTTC
CASSQVTAGGSEQYF
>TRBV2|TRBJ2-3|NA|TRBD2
TGTGCCAGCAGTGGGCCCGGGACTAGCGGGAGTCGTTCCGATACGCAGTATTTT
CASSGPGTSGSRSDTQYF